A single sample is the source of the 32 T cell receptor beta chains below, sequenced in a study of blood T cell repertoires in COVID-19. Sequencing used immunoSEQ multiplex PCR; TCRdb keeps in-frame clones, though not all of them. The sample holds roughly 310,000 clones, about 88% seen once. The sample was PBMCs or T cells enriched from blood (not recorded which). Source of these receptors: a man in his 60s who had recovered from COVID-19.

This chain connects TRBV18 to TRBJ2-3, with TRBD2 identical over 8 bases. The CDR3 is 19 amino acids. V dropped 3 bases and J dropped 1; count of bases not matched to a gene: 15. Germline V gene sequence: CDR1 KGHSH, CDR2 LQKENI. CDR3 region: CASSPRDASTSARTDTQYF. For the CDR3, the DNA is TGTGCCAGCTCACCCAGGGACGCATCGACTAGCGCTCGCACAGATACGCAGTATTTT.

The chain uses TRBV2 and TRBJ2-3; the D gene is possibly TRBD2 (7 bases). Germline values: CDR1 SNHLY, CDR2 FYNNEI. Trimming removed 7 bases from V and 5 bases from J, with 19 bases in between. The CDR3 consists of 15 residues. The DNA of the CDR3 is TGTGCCAGCATCGTTCCTAGCGGAGGGGGAGATACGCAGTATTTT. Encoded protein: CASIVPSGGGDTQYF. The full variable domain, in which reference TRBV2 and TRBJ2-3 provide the parts outside the CDR3, is EPEVTQTPSHQVTQMGQEVILRCVPISNHLYFYWYRQILGQKVEFLVSFYNNEISEKSEIFDDQFSVERPDGSNFTLKIRSTKLEDSAMYFCASIVPSGGGDTQYFGPGTRLTVL.

CDR3 bases: TGTGCCAGCAGCTTGGCCGGTGGGGCGGATACGCAGTATTTT. It yields the protein CASSLAGGADTQYF. The chain couples TRBV5-6 to TRBJ2-3; D possibly corresponds to TRBD1 (5 bases). This CDR3 contains 14 residues. The germline V and J ends were trimmed by 0 bases and 6 bases, with 11 bases remaining between them. Germline assignment: CDR1 SGHDT and CDR2 YYEEEE.

V and J are TRBV11-2 and TRBJ1-4; perhaps TRBD1 as D (5 bases). The CDR3 runs 14 residues. The V and J ends lost 5 bases and 7 bases respectively, with 14 bases between them. The germline CDR1 and CDR2 sequences are SGHAT and FQNNGV. CDR3 DNA: TGTGCCAGCAGCACGGGACTATTGGTTGAAAAACTGTTTTTT. This encodes CASSTGLLVEKLFF.

The rearrangement joins TRBV5-1 to TRBJ1-6; 7 bases agree with TRBD1. Per germline, CDR1 SGHRS and CDR2 YFSETQ. The V segment lost 3 bases and the J segment 2 bases; nucleotides outside the gene matches: 5. This CDR3 comprises 16 residues. This chain's CDR3 is CASSSTGSPYNSPLHF. DNA for the CDR3: TGCGCCAGCAGCTCGACAGGGAGCCCCTATAATTCACCCCTCCACTTT.

This clone showed up just once. V and J are TRBV20-1 and TRBJ2-7, with 10 bases fitting TRBD2. CDR1 DFQATT and CDR2 SNEGSKA come from the germline V gene (reference sequence). The junction had 12 bases not matched to a gene; V was cut back by 3 bases and J by 1 base. CDR3 size: 17 residues. CDR3 nucleotide sequence: TGCAGTGCTAGTACGGCGCGACTAGCGGGCCGATCCTACGAGCAGTACTTC. This codes for CSASTARLAGRSYEQYF.

The rearrangement uses TRBV5-6 and TRBJ1-1; TRBD1 aligns across 8 bases. Trimming took 0 bases from V and 6 from J; bases not matched to a gene: 4. CDR1 and CDR2 from the germline V gene are SGHDT and YYEEEE. CDR3 length: 14 residues. The CDR3 sequence is CASSLVGQGSEAFF. The CDR3 DNA reads TGTGCCAGCAGCTTGGTCGGACAGGGCTCTGAAGCTTTCTTT.

The chain joins TRBV6-1 to TRBJ2-7, with D hard to call. The CDR3 runs 17 residues. Trimming cost V 4 bases and J 4 bases, with 23 bases left between them. The V gene's germline CDR1 is MNHNS and CDR2 SASEGT. CDR3 sequence reads: CASSAIDILTSDYEQYF. The CDR3 coding sequence is TGTGCCAGCAGTGCCATCGACATCCTAACCTCGGATTACGAGCAGTACTTC.

V usage is TRBV9 and J usage is TRBJ2-5; TRBD2 matches at 16 bases. Germline V gene data show CDR1 as SGDLS and CDR2 as YYNGEE. The CDR3 totals 18 residues. With 2 bases clipped from V and 7 bases from J, the junction kept 11 bases outside the gene matches. CDR3 DNA sequence: TGTGCCAGCAGCGTTTTTCCGTCGGGACTAGCGGGAGGGGGGACCCAGTACTTC. Translated: CASSVFPSGLAGGGTQYF.

The genes are TRBV6-2 or TRBV6-3 and TRBJ1-2; a possible D gene is TRBD1 (5 bases). V was clipped by 2 bases and J by 3 bases, with 16 bases between them. Germline V gene lookup returns CDR1 MNHEY and CDR2 SVGEGT. The CDR3 runs 16 residues. The CDR3 DNA reads TGTGCCAGCAGTTACCCGGGCAGGGCCCTGGACTATGGCTACACCTTC. This gives the protein CASSYPGRALDYGYTF.

J is TRBJ2-7 and V is TRBV7-2; 8 bases are shared with TRBD2. CDR3 length equals 14 residues. Germline V gene data show CDR1 as SGHTA and CDR2 as FQGNSA. The V gene end was trimmed by 1 base and the J gene end by 3 bases; junction bases not matched to a gene: 2. CDR3 DNA: TGTGCCAGCAGCTTAGTTGGGACTAGCTACGAGCAGTACTTC. Protein product: CASSLVGTSYEQYF.

This chain connects TRBV29-1 to TRBJ1-2; TRBD1 agrees at 12 bases. This CDR3 has 12 amino acids. CDR1 is SQVTM, CDR2 ANQGSEA, per germline. The ends lost 6 bases at V and 8 bases at J; junction bases unmatched: 4. CDR3 in DNA: TGCAGCGTCGGGACAGGGGGCGGCGGCTACACCTTC. Protein sequence: CSVGTGGGGYTF.

The chain couples TRBV24-1 to TRBJ2-2; D remains unclear. The CDR3 runs to 12 residues. The germline V gene encodes CDR1 KGHDR and CDR2 SFDVKD. V was clipped by 9 bases and J by 4 bases, with 8 bases between them. In DNA, the CDR3 is TGTGCCACCCACTCCTTCACCGGGGAGCTGTTTTTT. The encoded protein is CATHSFTGELFF.

The chain is built from TRBV10-3 and TRBJ2-3; TRBD1 agrees at 8 bases. Losses at the gene ends were 7 bases for V and 4 bases for J; bases not matched to a gene: 10. Looked up from germline, CDR1 is ENHRY and CDR2 is SYGVKD. The CDR3 has 15 amino acids. The CDR3 sequence is CAIKVTTGVADTQYF. DNA of the CDR3: TGTGCCATCAAAGTGACGACAGGGGTCGCAGATACGCAGTATTTT.

This chain uses TRBV5-6 with TRBJ2-3, with 8 nucleotides matching TRBD2. CDR3 length: 15 residues. Germline V gives CDR1 SGHDT, CDR2 YYEEEE. V lost 0 bases and J lost 1; bases outside the gene matches: 1. The CDR3 coding sequence is TGTGCCAGCAGCTTGGGGCGGGGGGGCACAGATACGCAGTATTTT. Protein sequence: CASSLGRGGTDTQYF.

The chain employs TRBV4-1 and TRBJ1-1, with D possibly being TRBD1 (5 bases). There are 15 residues in the CDR3. The V end was cut by 4 bases, the J end by 2 bases, with 14 bases between. Germline V lookup: CDR1 MGHRA, CDR2 YSYEKL. The DNA of the CDR3 is TGCGCCAGCAGCCGGGCGCGGGGCTCCAACACTGAAGCTTTCTTT. It translates to CASSRARGSNTEAFF.

CDR3 region: CASSETLAGVGEQFF. The CDR3 DNA reads as TGTGCCAGCAGTGAAACGTTAGCGGGAGTGGGTGAGCAGTTCTTC. V and J are TRBV2 and TRBJ2-1; 9 positions agree with TRBD2. The germline gives CDR1 SNHLY, CDR2 FYNNEI. V lost 2 bases and J lost 9; bases outside the gene matches: 8. The CDR3 is 15 amino acids.

This chain connects TRBV7-3 to TRBJ2-2; a possible D gene is TRBD1 (6 bases). The CDR3 spans 14 residues. V was clipped by 5 bases and J by 1 base, with 8 bases between them. Germline V gene data show CDR1 as SGHTA and CDR2 as FQGTGA. The DNA of the CDR3 is TGTGCCAGCAGCAAGGGGGTGAACACCGGGGAGCTGTTTTTT. Its protein product is CASSKGVNTGELFF.

This chain connects TRBV7-6 to TRBJ2-5, with 9 nucleotides matching TRBD2. This CDR3 is 17 amino acids long. V gave up 0 bases and J gave up 4 bases; unmatched junction bases: 9. Germline V lookup: CDR1 SGHVS, CDR2 FNYEAQ. This CDR3 reads CASSLAVGGGAVETQYF. The CDR3 DNA reads as TGTGCCAGCAGCTTAGCGGTCGGCGGGGGGGCAGTAGAGACCCAGTACTTC.

About this clone itself: The same CDR3 also results from other DNA sequences found in this sample. This chain connects TRBV7-9 to TRBJ2-1; 13 positions agree with TRBD2. The CDR3 has 15 residues. Germline V gene sequence: CDR1 SEHNR, CDR2 FQNEAQ (reference sequence). The junction had 0 bases not matched to a gene; V was cut back by 4 bases and J by 3 bases. CDR3 bases: TGTGCCAGCAGCTGGACTAGCGGGGGCTACAATGAGCAGTTCTTC. Translation gives CASSWTSGGYNEQFF.

The chain uses TRBV5-1 and TRBJ2-1; 9 bases are shared with TRBD2. This CDR3 region has 15 residues. Germline V gives CDR1 SGHRS, CDR2 YFSETQ. After removal of 0 bases from V and 4 bases from J, the junction contained 2 bases not matched to a gene. The CDR3 DNA reads TGCGCCAGCAGCTTGGGACTAGCGGATTACAATGAGCAGTTCTTC. It translates to CASSLGLADYNEQFF.

The sample holds one count of this clone. The gene calls are TRBV7-9 and TRBJ1-4; D gene unclear. The germline CDR1 and CDR2 sequences are SEHNR and FQNEAQ (reference sequence). The CDR3 runs 16 residues. Trimming removed 4 bases from V and 0 bases from J, with 12 bases in between. The CDR3 is CASSSLGLTTNEKLFF. CDR3 coding DNA: TGTGCCAGCAGCTCCTTGGGCCTAACAACTAATGAAAAACTGTTTTTT.

The chain links TRBV15 to TRBJ2-1; D is unresolved. This CDR3 region has 14 residues. The ends were cut back, 1 base at V and 4 bases at J, with 8 bases in the middle. The germline V gene encodes CDR1 LNHNV and CDR2 YYDKDF (reference sequence). This chain's CDR3 is CATSRARFYNEQFF. The CDR3 nucleotides are TGTGCCACCAGCAGAGCCCGTTTTTACAATGAGCAGTTCTTC.

This clone was seen a few times. The J gene is TRBJ1-2, the V gene TRBV2; 9 positions match TRBD1. The CDR3 length is 14 residues. V was pared by 3 bases and J by 6 bases, with 5 bases of the junction left unmatched. From germline, CDR1 is SNHLY and CDR2 FYNNEI. The CDR3 loop reads CASSEDRGKDGYTF. The DNA for the CDR3 is TGTGCCAGCAGTGAGGACAGGGGTAAAGATGGCTACACCTTC.

This chain joins TRBV6-5 and TRBJ1-1; possibly TRBD1 for D (5 bases). The CDR3 loop spans 15 amino acids. V was clipped by 10 bases and J by 4 bases, with 22 bases between them. The germline V gene has CDR1 MNHEY and CDR2 SVGAGI. CDR3 DNA sequence: TGTGCCACCGTGAGGGCCGGGGGAAGCGGCACTGAAGCTTTCTTT. This codes for CATVRAGGSGTEAFF.

The rearrangement links TRBV5-1 to TRBJ2-7; D is perhaps TRBD1 (6 bases). V was clipped by 4 bases and J by 3 bases, with 14 bases between them. The CDR3 is 14 amino acids. Germline-derived CDR1 and CDR2 are SGHRS and YFSETQ. The CDR3 loop is CASSVDEQGYEQYF. For the CDR3, the DNA is TGCGCCAGCAGCGTAGATGAACAGGGCTACGAGCAGTACTTC.

The rearrangement uses TRBV19 and TRBJ2-5; D is unclear. The CDR3 is 13 amino acids. V was pared by 3 bases and J by 4 bases, with 9 bases between. The germline V gene encodes CDR1 LNHDA and CDR2 SQIVND (reference sequence). CDR3 loop: CASSMWSTETQYF. The CDR3 DNA reads as TGTGCCAGTAGTATGTGGAGCACAGAGACCCAGTACTTC.

V is TRBV27 and J is TRBJ1-1; 7 bases are shared with TRBD1. This CDR3 is built from 14 residues. Germline values: CDR1 MNHEY, CDR2 SMNVEV (reference sequence). The junction had 4 bases not matched to a gene; V was cut back by 5 bases and J by 1 base. For the CDR3, the DNA is TGTGCCAGCAGTCCGCACAGGGGGAACACTGAAGCTTTCTTT. It yields the protein CASSPHRGNTEAFF.

The chain combines TRBV30 with TRBJ1-2; 7 bases are a match to TRBD1. The germline gives CDR1 GTSNPN, CDR2 SVGIG (reference sequence). With 1 base clipped from V and 1 base from J, the junction kept 0 bases outside the gene matches. The CDR3 runs to 13 residues. The CDR3 DNA sequence: TGTGCCTGGAGTGGGGACAGTAACTATGGCTACACCTTC. It yields the protein CAWSGDSNYGYTF.

This chain links TRBV5-1 with TRBJ2-7; 7 bases agree with TRBD1. Germline V gene sequence: CDR1 SGHRS, CDR2 YFSETQ. Trimming at V came to 0 bases and at J to 6 bases, leaving 0 bases not matched to a gene. The CDR3 consists of 12 residues. The CDR3 loop reads CASSLDRGEQYF. Written as DNA, the CDR3 is TGCGCCAGCAGCTTGGACAGGGGCGAGCAGTACTTC.

The CDR3: CASSDEGSDFYGAFF. CDR3 coding DNA: TGTGCCAGCAGTGATGAGGGTTCTGATTTCTACGGAGCTTTCTTT. This rearrangement joins TRBV6-1 to TRBJ1-1, with D unclear. Germline V CDR1 and CDR2: MNHNS, SASEGT. The V gene lost 3 bases and the J gene lost 10 bases, with 21 bases spanning the gap. CDR3 size: 15 residues.

The chain is built from TRBV30 and TRBJ2-1; no definite D call. The CDR3 consists of 19 residues. V shed 2 bases and J shed 1 base, with 24 bases lying between them. Germline V CDR1 and CDR2: GTSNPN, SVGIG (reference sequence). The CDR3, as DNA: TGTGCCTGGAGTCCGAGATCCCGACTCCGGGTCCCTTCCTACAATGAGCAGTTCTTC. Translated: CAWSPRSRLRVPSYNEQFF.